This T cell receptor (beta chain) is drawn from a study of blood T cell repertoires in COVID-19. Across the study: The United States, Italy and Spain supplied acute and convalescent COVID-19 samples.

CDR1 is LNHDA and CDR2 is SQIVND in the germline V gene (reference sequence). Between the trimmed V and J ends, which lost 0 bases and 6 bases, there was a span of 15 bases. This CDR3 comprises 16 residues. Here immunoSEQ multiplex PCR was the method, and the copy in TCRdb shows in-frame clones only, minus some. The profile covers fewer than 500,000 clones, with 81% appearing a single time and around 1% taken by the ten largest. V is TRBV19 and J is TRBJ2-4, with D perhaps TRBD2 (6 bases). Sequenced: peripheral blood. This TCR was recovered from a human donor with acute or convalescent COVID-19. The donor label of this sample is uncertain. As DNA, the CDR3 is TGTGCCAGTAGTATAGATCGGCAAGGGCGGGGAAACATTCAGTACTTC. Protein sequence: CASSIDRQGRGNIQYF. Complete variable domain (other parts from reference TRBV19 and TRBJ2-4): DGGITQSPKYLFRKEGQNVTLSCEQNLNHDAMYWYRQDPGQGLRLIYYSQIVNDFQKGDIAEGYSVSREKKESFPLTVTSAQKNPTAFYLCASSIDRQGRGNIQYFGAGTRLSVL.